The rows below give T cell receptor beta chains drawn from one sample of a study of post-analysis software for immune sequencing data. TCRdb ran MiXCR on the PCR reads and lists one entry per CDR3 protein. This sample has hundreds of thousands of distinct CDR3 sequences, with roughly 46% found just once. The specimen sequenced was blood. Receptors originate from a girl aged 10 to 17 with multiple sclerosis. Both conserved end residues are part of each CDR3. Fields, in order: V gene, D gene, clone size, J gene, CDR3 DNA, CDR3 protein. D genes are given only for firm matches. Clone size is given for some rows only: seen once, a few or many times, or a class if the clone is expanded.

v_gene: TRBV28; d_gene: TRBD1; abundance: -; j_gene: TRBJ1-2; CDR3nt: TGTGCCAGCAGATCCGGGACAGGGGGAATCCAAGCTAACTATGGCTACACCTTC; CDR3aa: CASRSGTGGIQANYGYTF
v_gene: TRBV11-2; d_gene: TRBD2; abundance: few; j_gene: TRBJ2-7; CDR3nt: TGTGCCAGCAGCTTAAACCCGGGGGGCGAGCAGTACTTC; CDR3aa: CASSLNPGGEQYF
v_gene: TRBV7-9; d_gene: TRBD1; abundance: -; j_gene: TRBJ2-5; CDR3nt: TGTGCCAGCAGCTTAGCGGGACAGGGGGCAGAGACCCAGTACTTC; CDR3aa: CASSLAGQGAETQYF
v_gene: TRBV27; d_gene: -; abundance: -; j_gene: TRBJ2-1; CDR3nt: TGTGCCAGCAGTACAGGGTATGAGCAGTTCTTC; CDR3aa: CASSTGYEQFF
v_gene: TRBV20-1; d_gene: TRBD1; abundance: -; j_gene: TRBJ2-1; CDR3nt: TGCAGTGCAGGGACAGACGTAATGTGGTTCTTC; CDR3aa: CSAGTDVMWFF
v_gene: TRBV20-1; d_gene: TRBD2; abundance: -; j_gene: TRBJ2-1; CDR3nt: TGCAGTGCTAGAGTCAGGACTAGCGGGAGGTACCACAGTGAGCAGTTCTTC; CDR3aa: CSARVRTSGRYHSEQFF
v_gene: TRBV12-3/TRBV12-4; d_gene: -; abundance: few; j_gene: TRBJ2-6; CDR3nt: TGTGCCAGCAGGGGCCCGGATTCTGGGGCCAACGTCCTGACTTTC; CDR3aa: CASRGPDSGANVLTF
v_gene: TRBV12-3/TRBV12-4; d_gene: -; abundance: -; j_gene: TRBJ2-7; CDR3nt: TGTGCCAGCAGTTACGGACGGGACGAGCAGTACTTC; CDR3aa: CASSYGRDEQYF
v_gene: TRBV5-1; d_gene: TRBD1; abundance: -; j_gene: TRBJ2-5; CDR3nt: TGCGCCAGCAGCTATTCGGGACAGGGGATTGAGACCCAGTACTTC; CDR3aa: CASSYSGQGIETQYF
v_gene: TRBV10-3; d_gene: -; abundance: -; j_gene: TRBJ2-3; CDR3nt: TGTGCCATCAGCGAGGCAGCCAGCACAGATACGCAGTATTTT; CDR3aa: CAISEAASTDTQYF
v_gene: TRBV20-1; d_gene: -; abundance: -; j_gene: TRBJ2-7; CDR3nt: TGCAGTGCTCTTAAGGGACACGATTACGAGCAGTACTTC; CDR3aa: CSALKGHDYEQYF
v_gene: TRBV5-1; d_gene: TRBD2; abundance: few; j_gene: TRBJ2-1; CDR3nt: TGCGCCAGCAACCCGAGGGGGCTAGCGGGGATCAATGAGCAGTTCTTC; CDR3aa: CASNPRGLAGINEQFF
v_gene: TRBV12-3/TRBV12-4; d_gene: -; abundance: -; j_gene: TRBJ2-1; CDR3nt: TGTGCCAGCAGTCCTGGCCAGGGGGGGTGGGACAATGAGCAGTTCTTC; CDR3aa: CASSPGQGGWDNEQFF
v_gene: TRBV12-3/TRBV12-4; d_gene: -; abundance: -; j_gene: TRBJ2-7; CDR3nt: TGTGCCAGCAGCCAAAGTGACCCCGTGGACGAGCAGTACTTC; CDR3aa: CASSQSDPVDEQYF
v_gene: TRBV5-5; d_gene: -; abundance: once; j_gene: TRBJ2-5; CDR3nt: TGTGCCAGCAGGCGGGGTATGTGGGAGGAGACCCAGTACTTC; CDR3aa: CASRRGMWEETQYF
v_gene: TRBV13; d_gene: -; abundance: -; j_gene: TRBJ2-4; CDR3nt: TGTGCCAGCAGCTTAGATGGTGCTTTATTAGCCAAAAACATTCAGTACTTC; CDR3aa: CASSLDGALLAKNIQYF
v_gene: TRBV3-1; d_gene: -; abundance: -; j_gene: TRBJ1-2; CDR3nt: TGTGCCAGCAGCGGAGCGGGACGGGGCTATGGCTACACCTTC; CDR3aa: CASSGAGRGYGYTF
v_gene: TRBV15; d_gene: -; abundance: few; j_gene: TRBJ1-2; CDR3nt: TGTGCCACCAGCAGCGCCTTAGGGACAAACTATGGCTACACCTTC; CDR3aa: CATSSALGTNYGYTF
v_gene: TRBV5-1; d_gene: -; abundance: -; j_gene: TRBJ1-2; CDR3nt: TGCGCCAGCAGCTTGCATCCCAGGAGGTATGGCTACACCTTC; CDR3aa: CASSLHPRRYGYTF
v_gene: TRBV5-1; d_gene: -; abundance: -; j_gene: TRBJ2-3; CDR3nt: TGCGCCAGCAGCACCGGGAGCGACACAGATACGCAGTATTTT; CDR3aa: CASSTGSDTDTQYF
v_gene: TRBV6-6; d_gene: -; abundance: few; j_gene: TRBJ2-7; CDR3nt: TGTGCCAGCAGTTACTCCCCCTTACGGGTGGGGCCCTACGAGCAGTACTTC; CDR3aa: CASSYSPLRVGPYEQYF
v_gene: TRBV29-1; d_gene: -; abundance: -; j_gene: TRBJ2-7; CDR3nt: TGCAGTACTAGGGCAGGGGCGAACTACAATGAGCAGTACTTC; CDR3aa: CSTRAGANYNEQYF
v_gene: TRBV12-3/TRBV12-4; d_gene: -; abundance: few; j_gene: TRBJ2-5; CDR3nt: TGTGCCAGCAGTTCCTCTGGTCTGGCGACCCAGTACTTC; CDR3aa: CASSSSGLATQYF
v_gene: TRBV11-2; d_gene: TRBD2; abundance: -; j_gene: TRBJ2-5; CDR3nt: TGTGCCAGCAGCTTAAGGGGACTACAGACCCAGTACTTC; CDR3aa: CASSLRGLQTQYF
v_gene: TRBV4-1; d_gene: TRBD2; abundance: -; j_gene: TRBJ2-7; CDR3nt: TGCGCCAGCAGCCCCTGGACTAGCGGCTACGAGCAGTACTTC; CDR3aa: CASSPWTSGYEQYF
v_gene: TRBV5-1; d_gene: TRBD2; abundance: -; j_gene: TRBJ2-3; CDR3nt: TGCGCCAGCAGCGGAGGTAGCGGGCGCCCAGATACGCAGTATTTT; CDR3aa: CASSGGSGRPDTQYF
v_gene: TRBV7-9; d_gene: -; abundance: -; j_gene: TRBJ1-2; CDR3nt: TGTGCCAGCAGCTTACCGGGACCCCGAGGGTATGGCTACACCTTC; CDR3aa: CASSLPGPRGYGYTF
v_gene: TRBV5-5; d_gene: -; abundance: few; j_gene: TRBJ1-2; CDR3nt: TGTGCCAGCAGCTTGGATTCAGGACTTAATTTCTATGGCTACACCTTC; CDR3aa: CASSLDSGLNFYGYTF
v_gene: TRBV12-3/TRBV12-4; d_gene: TRBD2; abundance: -; j_gene: TRBJ2-5; CDR3nt: TGTGCCAGCAGTTTGTTCAGCGGGGGGAGGGAGACCCAGTACTTC; CDR3aa: CASSLFSGGRETQYF
v_gene: TRBV10-3; d_gene: TRBD1; abundance: -; j_gene: TRBJ2-3; CDR3nt: TGTGCCATCAGACAGGGGTCAGAATTCACAGATACGCAGTATTTT; CDR3aa: CAIRQGSEFTDTQYF
v_gene: TRBV11-3; d_gene: TRBD1; abundance: few; j_gene: TRBJ2-3; CDR3nt: TGTGCCAGCAGCTCGACAGGGGCGCAGTATTTT; CDR3aa: CASSSTGAQYF
v_gene: TRBV5-1; d_gene: -; abundance: -; j_gene: TRBJ2-1; CDR3nt: TGCGCCAGCAGCTTGAGTCTTAACAATGAGCAGTTCTTC; CDR3aa: CASSLSLNNEQFF
v_gene: TRBV3-1; d_gene: -; abundance: -; j_gene: TRBJ1-2; CDR3nt: TGTGCCAGCAGCTCCCATACAGGGTCGGGAGGCTACACCTTC; CDR3aa: CASSSHTGSGGYTF
v_gene: TRBV27; d_gene: -; abundance: few; j_gene: TRBJ2-1; CDR3nt: TGTGCCAGCAGTCTCTGGACAGACAATGAGCAGTTCTTC; CDR3aa: CASSLWTDNEQFF
v_gene: TRBV6-1; d_gene: TRBD2; abundance: -; j_gene: TRBJ2-1; CDR3nt: TGTGCCAGCAGTCAGACTAGCGGGGGGGACAATGAGCAGTTCTTC; CDR3aa: CASSQTSGGDNEQFF
v_gene: TRBV28; d_gene: -; abundance: -; j_gene: TRBJ2-2; CDR3nt: TGTGCCAGCAGTTTAGGGCGCGTCACCGGGGAGCTGTTTTTT; CDR3aa: CASSLGRVTGELFF
v_gene: TRBV4-2; d_gene: -; abundance: few; j_gene: TRBJ2-3; CDR3nt: TGTGCCAGCAGCCAAGGGGGCCTTCTAAGGCGCACAGATACGCAGTATTTT; CDR3aa: CASSQGGLLRRTDTQYF
v_gene: TRBV9; d_gene: -; abundance: -; j_gene: TRBJ2-7; CDR3nt: TGTGCCAGCAGTCATGACAAAAGAACCGGGACCTACGAGCAGTACTTC; CDR3aa: CASSHDKRTGTYEQYF
v_gene: TRBV5-1; d_gene: TRBD2; abundance: -; j_gene: TRBJ2-5; CDR3nt: TGCGCCAGCAGTCGGACTAGCGGGGGCCTCCAAGAGACCCAGTACTTC; CDR3aa: CASSRTSGGLQETQYF
v_gene: TRBV7-2; d_gene: -; abundance: few; j_gene: TRBJ1-4; CDR3nt: TGTGCCAGCAGCTTATCGGGTGCTACGGGGGAAAAACTGTTTTTT; CDR3aa: CASSLSGATGEKLFF
v_gene: TRBV12-3/TRBV12-4; d_gene: -; abundance: -; j_gene: TRBJ2-2; CDR3nt: TGTGCCAGCAGTTCACAGGGTTACACCGGGGAGCTGTTTTTT; CDR3aa: CASSSQGYTGELFF
v_gene: TRBV12-3/TRBV12-4; d_gene: TRBD1; abundance: -; j_gene: TRBJ2-1; CDR3nt: TGTGCCAGCAGTAAACCGGGACAGGGAACGGTTGAGCAGTTCTTC; CDR3aa: CASSKPGQGTVEQFF
v_gene: TRBV6-1; d_gene: TRBD1; abundance: few; j_gene: TRBJ2-7; CDR3nt: TGTGCCAGCGAGGACAGGGGGCGATACGAGCAGTACTTC; CDR3aa: CASEDRGRYEQYF
v_gene: TRBV5-1; d_gene: TRBD1; abundance: -; j_gene: TRBJ2-3; CDR3nt: TGCGCCAGCAGCCCCGGACAGGGGGCAAGCACAGATACGCAGTATTTT; CDR3aa: CASSPGQGASTDTQYF
v_gene: TRBV9; d_gene: TRBD1; abundance: -; j_gene: TRBJ1-1; CDR3nt: TGTGCCAGCAGCAAACCACAGGGGTACACTGAAGCTTTCTTT; CDR3aa: CASSKPQGYTEAFF
v_gene: TRBV12-3/TRBV12-4; d_gene: TRBD2; abundance: few; j_gene: TRBJ2-1; CDR3nt: TGTGCCAGCAGGTCCCCGGCTAGCGGGAGGCCAAGCTCCTACAATGAGCAGTTCTTC; CDR3aa: CASRSPASGRPSSYNEQFF
v_gene: TRBV20-1; d_gene: -; abundance: few; j_gene: TRBJ1-5; CDR3nt: TGCAGTGCCCCCAGGAACCGGGGAGGAGGGCCCCAGCATTTT; CDR3aa: CSAPRNRGGGPQHF
v_gene: TRBV20-1; d_gene: -; abundance: -; j_gene: TRBJ1-5; CDR3nt: TGCAGTGCCCGCGGGATGGCAGGGAGGCGGCAGCCCCAGCATTTT; CDR3aa: CSARGMAGRRQPQHF
v_gene: TRBV12-3/TRBV12-4; d_gene: -; abundance: -; j_gene: TRBJ1-1; CDR3nt: TGTGCCAGCCTTGGGGGGGGCCGAAACACTGAAGCTTTCTTT; CDR3aa: CASLGGGRNTEAFF
v_gene: TRBV6-5; d_gene: -; abundance: -; j_gene: TRBJ1-1; CDR3nt: TGTGCCAGCAGTTCCGAGGGGGGACACACTGAAGCTTTCTTT; CDR3aa: CASSSEGGHTEAFF
v_gene: TRBV7-6; d_gene: TRBD2; abundance: -; j_gene: TRBJ2-1; CDR3nt: TGTGCCAGCAGCCCTACCCCCGGGGGGGACTACAATGAGCAGTTCTTC; CDR3aa: CASSPTPGGDYNEQFF
v_gene: TRBV7-9; d_gene: -; abundance: -; j_gene: TRBJ2-4; CDR3nt: TGTGCCAGCAGCGTCGACCTCCGGGGGCTAGCCAAAAACATTCAGTACTTC; CDR3aa: CASSVDLRGLAKNIQYF
v_gene: TRBV20-1; d_gene: TRBD2; abundance: -; j_gene: TRBJ2-3; CDR3nt: TGCAGTGCTAGGGGAAGCGGGGTAATCCCAGATACGCAGTATTTT; CDR3aa: CSARGSGVIPDTQYF
v_gene: TRBV12-3/TRBV12-4; d_gene: -; abundance: -; j_gene: TRBJ1-2; CDR3nt: TGTGCCAGCAGTTTAATAGCTCCCCAAGGCTACACCTTC; CDR3aa: CASSLIAPQGYTF
v_gene: TRBV9; d_gene: TRBD1; abundance: -; j_gene: TRBJ2-7; CDR3nt: TGTGCCAGCAGCTCAGGGGGACAGGGAGTCTACGAGCAGTACTTC; CDR3aa: CASSSGGQGVYEQYF
v_gene: TRBV5-6; d_gene: TRBD1; abundance: -; j_gene: TRBJ2-6; CDR3nt: TGTGCCAGCAGCGGGACAGTCTCTGGGGCCAACGTCCTGACTTTC; CDR3aa: CASSGTVSGANVLTF
v_gene: TRBV12-3/TRBV12-4; d_gene: -; abundance: few; j_gene: TRBJ2-1; CDR3nt: TGTGCCAGCAGTCTCAGCGGAACGGTAAGGAATGAGCAGTTCTTC; CDR3aa: CASSLSGTVRNEQFF
v_gene: TRBV9; d_gene: -; abundance: few; j_gene: TRBJ2-7; CDR3nt: TGTGCCAGCAGCGTAGGGCAGGGTTTTACAGACGAGCAGTACTTC; CDR3aa: CASSVGQGFTDEQYF
v_gene: TRBV12-3/TRBV12-4; d_gene: TRBD1; abundance: -; j_gene: TRBJ1-2; CDR3nt: TGCGCCAGCAGCTCGACAGGGGGCGACTATGGCTACACCTTC; CDR3aa: CASSSTGGDYGYTF